The TCR beta chain described here comes from a study of shared clonotypes between healthy human individuals. Study results and caveats: As a rule, naive subsets had a larger estimated richness than memory subsets.

Division of CD4+ cells produced a CD45RA+ naive subset and a CD45RA-negative memory subset. Germline assignment: CDR1 MNHNS and CDR2 SASEGT. V shed 10 bases, J shed 7 bases, and the junction held 4 bases outside the gene matches. The CDR3 has 12 amino acids. The protocol was immunoSEQ multiplex PCR, while the TCRdb copy is restricted to in-frame clones and leaves out a portion. The sample consists of about 2 million clones, about 95% of them appearing once. In regard to this clone: Its antigen is currently unknown.

The source material was naive CD4+ T cells sorted from blood. Noted subset: CD45RA+ positively selected. The chain recombines TRBV6-1 with TRBJ2-1; 10 bases match TRBD2. This TCR came from a man aged 18-30 years in good health. CDR3: CATKRGGNEQFF. The CDR3 DNA is TGTGCCACCAAGCGGGGGGGGAATGAGCAGTTCTTC.